This T cell receptor beta chain came from a study of OX40 agonist ivuxolimab in advanced cancers. Collection of blood occurred at baseline, at cycle 4 day 1, and at cycle 7 day 1. Repertoires were generated with immunoSEQ multiplex PCR, while TCRdb's copy carries only in-frame clones and drops some. The table has about 53,000 clones, about 88% seen once; the top ten hold approximately 1.6%. Sequencing used CD4+ or CD8+ T cells sorted from blood, obtained in a trial of the OX40 agonist ivuxolimab. The sequence was collected from an adult with an advanced solid tumor such as melanoma, head and neck, liver or kidney cancer.

The CDR3 DNA reads TGTGCCAGCAGCTTGGACGGGACCTACTTGGAGCAGTACTTC. It codes for CASSLDGTYLEQYF. The chain couples TRBV5-6 to TRBJ2-7; D assignment may be TRBD1 or TRBD2 (5 bases each). This CDR3 region has 14 residues. In germline, CDR1 is SGHDT, CDR2 YYEEEE. V was clipped by 0 bases and J by 7 bases, with 14 bases between them.